This TCR beta chain was captured in a study of T-cell reconstitution after alpha-beta-depleted transplantation in children. Using unique molecular identifiers, the investigators prepared the TCRbeta library. TCRdb re-called the PCR reads with MiXCR, one entry per CDR3 protein. Found here are fewer than 550,000 distinct CDR3 sequences, about an eighth of them singletons; the top ten hold 11% to 15%. This clonotype was recorded a few times. The CDR3 spans 15 residues. The V gene's germline CDR1 is GTSNPN and CDR2 SVGIG (reference sequence). The ends lost 6 bases at V and 1 base at J; junction bases unmatched: 8.

The sequences come from PBMCs, mostly from graft donor cells, collected 180 days after TCRalphabeta/CD19-depleted stem cell transplant. This TCR was sampled from a female patient aged 2 to 10 who had a stem cell transplant for aplastic anemia, so the T cells may come from the graft donor. This chain uses TRBV30 with TRBJ1-5; 8 bases match TRBD1. The CDR3 spells CACTPGGYSNQPQHF. CDR3 DNA: TGTGCCTGCACCCCAGGGGGCTACAGCAATCAGCCCCAGCATTTT.